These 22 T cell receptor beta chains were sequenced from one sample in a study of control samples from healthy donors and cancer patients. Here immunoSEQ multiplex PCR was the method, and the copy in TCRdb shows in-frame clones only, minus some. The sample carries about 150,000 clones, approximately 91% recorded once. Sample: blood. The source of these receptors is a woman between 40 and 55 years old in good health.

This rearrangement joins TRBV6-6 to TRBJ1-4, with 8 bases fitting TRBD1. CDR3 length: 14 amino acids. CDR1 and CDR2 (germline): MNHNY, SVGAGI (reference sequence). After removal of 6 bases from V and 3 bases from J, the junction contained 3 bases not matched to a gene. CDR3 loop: CASSRQGSNEKLFF. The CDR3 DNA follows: TGTGCCAGCAGCCGACAGGGGTCTAATGAAAAACTGTTTTTT.

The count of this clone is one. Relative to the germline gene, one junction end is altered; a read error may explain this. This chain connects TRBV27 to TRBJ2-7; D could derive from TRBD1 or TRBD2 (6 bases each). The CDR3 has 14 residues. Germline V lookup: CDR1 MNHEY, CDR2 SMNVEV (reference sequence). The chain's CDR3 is CASSLGGPGMVLSF. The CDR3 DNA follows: TGTGCCAGCAGTTTAGGGGGGCCGGGAATGGTATTAAGCTTC.

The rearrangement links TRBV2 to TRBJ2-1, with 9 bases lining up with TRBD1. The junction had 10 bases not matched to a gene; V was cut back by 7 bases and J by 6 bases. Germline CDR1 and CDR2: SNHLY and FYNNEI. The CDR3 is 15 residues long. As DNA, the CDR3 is TGTGCCAGCACCCTCCCGGGACAGGGTTCCAATGAGCAGTTCTTC. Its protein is CASTLPGQGSNEQFF. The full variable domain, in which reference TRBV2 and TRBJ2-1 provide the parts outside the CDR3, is EPEVTQTPSHQVTQMGQEVILRCVPISNHLYFYWYRQILGQKVEFLVSFYNNEISEKSEIFDDQFSVERPDGSNFTLKIRSTKLEDSAMYFCASTLPGQGSNEQFFGPGTRLTVL.

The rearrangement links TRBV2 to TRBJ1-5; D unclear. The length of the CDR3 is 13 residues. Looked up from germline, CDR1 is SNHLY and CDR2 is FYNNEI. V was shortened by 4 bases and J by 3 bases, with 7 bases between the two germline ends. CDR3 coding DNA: TGTGCCAGCAGTGGAGGAGTCAATCAGCCCCAGCATTTT. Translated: CASSGGVNQPQHF.

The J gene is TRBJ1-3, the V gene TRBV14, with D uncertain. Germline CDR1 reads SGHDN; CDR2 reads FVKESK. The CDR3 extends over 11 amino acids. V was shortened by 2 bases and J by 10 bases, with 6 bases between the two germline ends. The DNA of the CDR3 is TGTGCCAGCAGCCAACGGCGGACCATATATTTT. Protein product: CASSQRRTIYF.

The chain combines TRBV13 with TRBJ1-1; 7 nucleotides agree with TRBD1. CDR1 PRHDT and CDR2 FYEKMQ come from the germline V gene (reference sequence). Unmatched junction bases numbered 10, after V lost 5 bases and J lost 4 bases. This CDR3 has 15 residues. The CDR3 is CASSLPDRASTEAFF. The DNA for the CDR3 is TGTGCCAGCAGCCTGCCTGACAGGGCAAGCACTGAAGCTTTCTTT.

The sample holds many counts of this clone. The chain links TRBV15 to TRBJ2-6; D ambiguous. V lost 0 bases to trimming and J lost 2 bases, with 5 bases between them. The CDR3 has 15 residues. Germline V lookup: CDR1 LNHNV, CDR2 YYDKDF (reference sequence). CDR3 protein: CATSRDPAGANVLTF. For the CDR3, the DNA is TGTGCCACCAGCAGAGATCCCGCTGGGGCCAACGTCCTGACTTTC.

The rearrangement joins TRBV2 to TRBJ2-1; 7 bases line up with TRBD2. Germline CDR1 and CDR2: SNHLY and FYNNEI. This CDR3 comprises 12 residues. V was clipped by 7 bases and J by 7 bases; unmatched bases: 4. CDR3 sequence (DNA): TGTGCCAGCATTGGGGGGGGTAATGAGCAGTTCTTC. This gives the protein CASIGGGNEQFF.

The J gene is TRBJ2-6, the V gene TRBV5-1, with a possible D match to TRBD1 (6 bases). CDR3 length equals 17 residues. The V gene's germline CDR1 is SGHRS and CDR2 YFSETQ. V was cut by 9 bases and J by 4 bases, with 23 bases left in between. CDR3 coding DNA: TGCGCCACCCAACGGGACACTGACGTCTCAGGGGCCAACGTCCTGACTTTC. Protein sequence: CATQRDTDVSGANVLTF.

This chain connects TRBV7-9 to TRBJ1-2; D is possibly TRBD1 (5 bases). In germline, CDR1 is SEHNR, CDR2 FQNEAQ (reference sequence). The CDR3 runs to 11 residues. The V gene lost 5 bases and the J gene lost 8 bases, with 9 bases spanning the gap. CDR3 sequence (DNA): TGTGCCAGCAGCCTTAGGGGCGGCTACACCTTC. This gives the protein CASSLRGGYTF. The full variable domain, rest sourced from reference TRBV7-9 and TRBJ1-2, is DTGVSQNPRHKITKRGQNVTFRCDPISEHNRLYWYRQTLGQGPEFLTYFQNEAQLEKSRLLSDRFSAERPKGSFSTLEIQRTEQGDSAMYLCASSLRGGYTFGSGTRLTVV.

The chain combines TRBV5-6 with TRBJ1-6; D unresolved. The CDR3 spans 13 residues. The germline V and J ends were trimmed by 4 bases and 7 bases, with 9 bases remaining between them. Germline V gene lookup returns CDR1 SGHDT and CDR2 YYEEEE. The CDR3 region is CASSQSRNSPLHF. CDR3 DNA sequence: TGTGCCAGCAGCCAGAGCAGGAATTCACCCCTCCACTTT. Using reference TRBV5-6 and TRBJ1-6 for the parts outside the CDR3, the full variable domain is DAGVTQSPTHLIKTRGQQVTLRCSPKSGHDTVSWYQQALGQGPQFIFQYYEEEERQRGNFPDRFSGHQFPNYSSELNVNALLLGDSALYLCASSQSRNSPLHFGNGTRLTVT.

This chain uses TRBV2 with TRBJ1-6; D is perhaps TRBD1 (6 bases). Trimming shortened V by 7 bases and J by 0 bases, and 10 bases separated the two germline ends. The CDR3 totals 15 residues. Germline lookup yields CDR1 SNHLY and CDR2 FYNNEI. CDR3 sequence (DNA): TGTGCCAGCACTAGGACAGCCTCCTATAATTCACCCCTCCACTTT. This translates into CASTRTASYNSPLHF.

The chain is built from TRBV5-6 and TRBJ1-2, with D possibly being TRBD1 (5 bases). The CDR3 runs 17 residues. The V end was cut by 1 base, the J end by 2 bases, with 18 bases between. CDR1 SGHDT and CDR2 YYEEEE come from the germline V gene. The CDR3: CASSLSFWTRVNYGYTF. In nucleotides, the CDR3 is TGTGCCAGCAGCTTGTCTTTTTGGACCAGGGTAAACTATGGCTACACCTTC. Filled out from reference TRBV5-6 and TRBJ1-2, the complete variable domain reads DAGVTQSPTHLIKTRGQQVTLRCSPKSGHDTVSWYQQALGQGPQFIFQYYEEEERQRGNFPDRFSGHQFPNYSSELNVNALLLGDSALYLCASSLSFWTRVNYGYTFGSGTRLTVV.

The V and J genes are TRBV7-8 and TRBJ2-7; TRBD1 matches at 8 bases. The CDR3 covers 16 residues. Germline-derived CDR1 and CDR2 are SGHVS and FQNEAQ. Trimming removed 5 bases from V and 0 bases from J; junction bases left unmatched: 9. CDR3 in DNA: TGTGCCAGCAGCGCCCTCGGACAGGGTCCCTCCTACGAGCAGTACTTC. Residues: CASSALGQGPSYEQYF.

This chain's CDR3 is CASSTRGTSAETNEQFF. CDR3 nucleotide sequence: TGTGCCAGCAGCACCAGGGGGACTAGCGCTGAGACCAATGAGCAGTTCTTC. V and J are TRBV7-8 and TRBJ2-1; TRBD2 aligns across 10 bases. Germline V gives CDR1 SGHVS, CDR2 FQNEAQ. CDR3 length equals 17 residues. The trim removed 5 bases at V and 6 bases at J, leaving 13 bases unmatched.

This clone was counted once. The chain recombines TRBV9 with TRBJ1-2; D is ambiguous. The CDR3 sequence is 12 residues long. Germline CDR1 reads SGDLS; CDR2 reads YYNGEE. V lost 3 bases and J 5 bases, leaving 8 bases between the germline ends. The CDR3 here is CASSGTGYGYTF. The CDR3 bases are TGTGCCAGCAGCGGGACGGGTTATGGCTACACCTTC.

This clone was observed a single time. The CDR3 sequence is CASSRGQGRYEQYF. CDR3 sequence (DNA): TGTGCCAGCAGCCGGGGACAGGGAAGGTACGAGCAGTACTTC. The chain links TRBV7-9 to TRBJ2-7; TRBD1 agrees at 9 bases. Germline CDR1 is SEHNR and CDR2 is FQNEAQ (reference sequence). The J segment lost 4 bases and the V segment lost 5 bases, leaving 6 bases of the junction unmatched. The CDR3 runs 14 residues. Supplemented by reference TRBV7-9 and TRBJ2-7, the full variable domain reads DTGVSQNPRHKITKRGQNVTFRCDPISEHNRLYWYRQTLGQGPEFLTYFQNEAQLEKSRLLSDRFSAERPKGSFSTLEIQRTEQGDSAMYLCASSRGQGRYEQYFGPGTRLTVT.

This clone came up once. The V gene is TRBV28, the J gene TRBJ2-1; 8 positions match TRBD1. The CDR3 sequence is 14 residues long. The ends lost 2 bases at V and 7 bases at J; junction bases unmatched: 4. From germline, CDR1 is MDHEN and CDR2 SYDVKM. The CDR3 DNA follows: TGTGCCAGCAGTTTACCAGGGGGCGGGAATGAGCAGTTCTTC. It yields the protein CASSLPGGGNEQFF.

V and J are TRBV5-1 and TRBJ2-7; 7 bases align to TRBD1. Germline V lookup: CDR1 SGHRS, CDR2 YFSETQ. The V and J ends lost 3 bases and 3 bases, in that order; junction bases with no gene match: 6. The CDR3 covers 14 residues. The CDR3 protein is CASSWTGADYEQYF. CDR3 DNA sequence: TGCGCCAGCAGCTGGACAGGAGCGGACTACGAGCAGTACTTC.

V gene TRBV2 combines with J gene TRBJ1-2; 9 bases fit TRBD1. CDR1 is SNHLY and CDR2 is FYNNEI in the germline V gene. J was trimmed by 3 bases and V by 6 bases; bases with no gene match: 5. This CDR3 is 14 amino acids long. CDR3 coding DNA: TGTGCCAGCAGGAGGGACAGGGCATACTATGGCTACACCTTC. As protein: CASRRDRAYYGYTF.

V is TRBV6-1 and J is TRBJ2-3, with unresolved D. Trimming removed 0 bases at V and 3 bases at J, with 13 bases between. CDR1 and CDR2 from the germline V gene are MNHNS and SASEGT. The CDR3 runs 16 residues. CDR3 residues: CASSEAWGMLTDTQYF. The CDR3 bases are TGTGCCAGCAGTGAAGCGTGGGGAATGTTGACAGATACGCAGTATTTT.

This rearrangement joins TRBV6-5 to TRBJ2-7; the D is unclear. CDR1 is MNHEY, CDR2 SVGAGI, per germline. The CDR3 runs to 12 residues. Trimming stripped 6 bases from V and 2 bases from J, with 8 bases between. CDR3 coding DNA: TGTGCCAGCAGGAACTACCCCTACGAGCAGTACTTC. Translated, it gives CASRNYPYEQYF.